Presented here are 27 T cell receptor beta chains from one specimen sequenced in a study of cytomegalovirus exposure and HLA in healthy donors. In the PCR, 60 Vbeta and 13 Jbeta primers were used. Profiling relied on immunoSEQ multiplex PCR, and the TCRdb table lists in-frame clones only, not all of them. This sample has about 86,000 clones, with about 77% found just once. Material: PBMCs. All receptors come from a male donor in good health and CMV-seropositive.

V and J are TRBV7-8 and TRBJ2-5; tentative D call: TRBD1 (5 bases). The V gene lost 0 bases and the J gene lost 2 bases, with 10 bases spanning the gap. Per germline, CDR1 SGHVS and CDR2 FQNEAQ. The CDR3 totals 15 residues. The CDR3 DNA is TGTGCCAGCAGCTTAGCGTTGTCAGGGCAAGAGACCCAGTACTTC. It codes for CASSLALSGQETQYF.

The rearrangement links TRBV5-5 to TRBJ2-5, with 10 bases identical to TRBD1. The CDR3 extends over 15 amino acids. Trimming removed 2 bases from V and 5 bases from J; junction bases left unmatched: 6. Germline CDR1 and CDR2: SGHKS and YYEKEE (reference sequence). CDR3 residues: CASSFDRGRVETQYF. The DNA of the CDR3 is TGTGCCAGCAGCTTCGACAGGGGGCGCGTGGAGACCCAGTACTTC.

There are a few counts of this clone. The chain is built from TRBV28 and TRBJ1-2; D perhaps matches TRBD1 (5 bases). The CDR3 is 14 residues long. Germline-derived CDR1 and CDR2 are MDHEN and SYDVKM. Trimming took 6 bases from V and 4 from J, leaving 15 bases between them. Here the CDR3 reads CASSPSDRGYGYTF. In nucleotides, the CDR3 is TGTGCCAGCAGCCCGAGTGACAGAGGCTATGGCTACACCTTC.

The chain couples TRBV5-1 to TRBJ2-1, with D perhaps matching TRBD2 (6 bases). This CDR3 is 15 amino acids long. The germline CDR1 and CDR2 sequences are SGHRS and YFSETQ. V lost 4 bases and J lost 0, with 11 bases in between. DNA for the CDR3: TGCGCCAGCAGCACCGGGACTTCCTCCTACAATGAGCAGTTCTTC. It translates to CASSTGTSSYNEQFF.

The J gene is TRBJ1-1, the V gene TRBV2; TRBD1 is a possible D gene (6 bases). The germline V gene encodes CDR1 SNHLY and CDR2 FYNNEI. The CDR3 extends over 16 amino acids. V gave up 5 bases and J gave up 11 bases, with 27 bases separating them. CDR3: CASSTGRVPRRDDAFF. The DNA of the CDR3 is TGTGCCAGCAGTACAGGGAGGGTCCCCCGAAGGGATGATGCTTTCTTT.

V is TRBV5-1 and J is TRBJ2-2; TRBD1 matches 7 bases. CDR3 length: 15 residues. V trimming: 5 bases; J trimming: 6 bases; junction bases outside the gene matches: 10. CDR1 SGHRS and CDR2 YFSETQ come from the germline V gene. The CDR3 here is CASRTGQSDSGELFF. DNA of the CDR3: TGCGCCAGCAGGACGGGACAGAGTGATTCCGGGGAGCTGTTTTTT.

The chain recombines TRBV4-1 with TRBJ1-2; no firm D call. CDR1 is MGHRA, CDR2 YSYEKL, per germline. This CDR3 contains 14 residues. The germline V and J ends were trimmed by 5 bases and 0 bases, with 10 bases remaining between them. CDR3 coding DNA: TGCGCCAGCAGCAACAGAGCAGCTAACTATGGCTACACCTTC. Amino acid sequence: CASSNRAANYGYTF.

The V call is TRBV4-2, the J call TRBJ2-1, with D perhaps TRBD2 (6 bases). The CDR3 length is 19 residues. Germline CDR1 and CDR2: LGHNA and YNFKEQ. Trimming shortened V by 4 bases and J by 1 base, and 23 bases separated the two germline ends. CDR3 sequence reads: CASSPRPLTGTPSYNEQFF. The DNA for the CDR3 is TGTGCCAGCAGCCCCCGCCCTCTGACCGGGACTCCATCCTACAATGAGCAGTTCTTC.

The rearrangement joins TRBV28 to TRBJ2-7, with 11 nucleotides matching TRBD2. The J segment lost 7 bases and the V segment lost 3 bases, leaving 11 bases of the junction unmatched. The CDR3 contains 16 residues. Germline V gene sequence: CDR1 MDHEN, CDR2 SYDVKM. CDR3 sequence: CASSFSGRARPEEQYF. CDR3 DNA: TGTGCCAGCAGTTTTAGCGGGAGGGCCCGTCCGGAAGAGCAGTACTTC.

The chain uses TRBV11-3 and TRBJ2-3; TRBD1 matches at 8 bases. Germline V gene sequence: CDR1 SGHNT, CDR2 YENEEA. V lost 5 bases and J lost 0; bases outside the gene matches: 7. The CDR3 is made up of 16 amino acids. This CDR3 is CASSPGQGSSTDTQYF. The CDR3, as DNA: TGTGCCAGCAGCCCCGGACAGGGATCAAGCACAGATACGCAGTATTTT.

This clone was recorded once. The chain joins TRBV27 to TRBJ2-7; D ambiguous. CDR1 and CDR2 (germline): MNHEY, SMNVEV (reference sequence). The CDR3 length is 15 residues. V was cut by 2 bases and J by 1 base, with 12 bases left in between. The CDR3 DNA sequence: TGTGCCAGCAGTTTAAGGTACGGGTTATCCTACGAGCAGTACTTC. Its translation: CASSLRYGLSYEQYF.

The chain joins TRBV30 to TRBJ2-7; perhaps TRBD1 as D (6 bases). Germline V CDR1 and CDR2: GTSNPN, SVGIG (reference sequence). Trimming pared 2 bases from V and 7 bases from J, leaving 12 bases between. The CDR3 runs to 12 residues. Written as DNA, the CDR3 is TGTGCCTGGAGTCGACAGGTGGGGGAGCAGTACTTC. Translating it yields CAWSRQVGEQYF.

The chain joins TRBV4-1 to TRBJ2-3, with 7 bases lining up with TRBD1. Germline CDR1 and CDR2: MGHRA and YSYEKL. Trimming at V came to 4 bases and at J to 6 bases, leaving 10 bases not matched to a gene. This CDR3 contains 15 residues. The CDR3 reads CASSPSGQSADTQYF. Here the CDR3 DNA reads TGCGCCAGCAGCCCATCGGGACAGTCGGCTGATACGCAGTATTTT.

This clone was found a few times. The chain recombines TRBV5-4 with TRBJ2-1; weak D call: TRBD2 (6 bases). The V and J ends lost 3 bases and 2 bases respectively, with 12 bases between them. The germline V gene has CDR1 SGHNT and CDR2 YYREEE (reference sequence). The CDR3 has 15 amino acids. CDR3 coding DNA: TGTGCCAGCAGCTGGAGGGCCTCGCCCTACAATGAGCAGTTCTTC. Its protein is CASSWRASPYNEQFF.

The chain couples TRBV5-1 to TRBJ2-2; D unresolved. The V gene lost 4 bases and the J gene lost 1 base, with 14 bases spanning the gap. Per the germline V gene, CDR1 is SGHRS and CDR2 is YFSETQ. The CDR3 length is 16 residues. CDR3 nucleotide sequence: TGCGCCAGCAGCGTCCTTGATGGTAGGAACACCGGGGAGCTGTTTTTT. It is translated as CASSVLDGRNTGELFF.

In this sample, this clone turned up once. The V gene is TRBV5-1, the J gene TRBJ1-1; the match to TRBD1 covers 8 bases. This CDR3 has 12 residues. The germline V gene encodes CDR1 SGHRS and CDR2 YFSETQ. Losses at the gene ends were 4 bases for V and 6 bases for J; bases not matched to a gene: 2. CDR3 loop: CASSPTGAEAFF. CDR3 DNA: TGCGCCAGCAGCCCGACAGGGGCTGAAGCTTTCTTT.

The V gene is TRBV19, the J gene TRBJ2-3, with a possible D match to TRBD1 (5 bases). Germline loops: CDR1 LNHDA, CDR2 SQIVND (reference sequence). V dropped 9 bases and J dropped 5 bases, with 18 bases sitting between them. CDR3 length: 14 residues. The CDR3 loop reads CASAPGFRGDTQYF. The DNA for the CDR3 is TGTGCCAGCGCTCCAGGGTTTAGGGGAGATACGCAGTATTTT. Full variable domain (remainder filled in from reference TRBV19 and TRBJ2-3): DGGITQSPKYLFRKEGQNVTLSCEQNLNHDAMYWYRQDPGQGLRLIYYSQIVNDFQKGDIAEGYSVSREKKESFPLTVTSAQKNPTAFYLCASAPGFRGDTQYFGPGTRLTVL.

The V call is TRBV30, the J call TRBJ1-5; maybe TRBD1 (6 bases). V lost 6 bases to trimming and J lost 3 bases, with 18 bases between them. Germline V lookup: CDR1 GTSNPN, CDR2 SVGIG (reference sequence). This CDR3 is built from 15 residues. The CDR3 region has the DNA TGTGCCTGCCCCCGGAACAGGGAAGCCAATCAGCCCCAGCATTTT. Its protein is CACPRNREANQPQHF.

V usage is TRBV2 and J usage is TRBJ2-2; 9 bases agree with TRBD2. The CDR3 has 15 residues. Germline V gene data show CDR1 as SNHLY and CDR2 as FYNNEI. Trimming removed 7 bases from V and 1 base from J; junction bases left unmatched: 4. CDR3 nucleotides: TGTGCCAGCACCCTGACTAGCGGGAACACCGGGGAGCTGTTTTTT. Its translation is CASTLTSGNTGELFF.

The chain is built from TRBV11-2 and TRBJ2-7; D remains ambiguous. The CDR3 covers 13 residues. With 6 bases removed from V and 0 bases from J, the gap between germline ends came to 9 bases. Germline assignment: CDR1 SGHAT and CDR2 FQNNGV. The CDR3 sequence is CASRALHSYEQYF. CDR3 DNA sequence: TGTGCCAGCAGAGCCCTCCACTCCTACGAGCAGTACTTC.

The chain has TRBV6-5 and TRBJ1-5, with 7 nucleotides matching TRBD1. The CDR3 sequence is 15 residues long. With 6 bases clipped from V and 6 bases from J, the junction kept 11 bases outside the gene matches. CDR1 is MNHEY and CDR2 is SVGAGI in the germline V gene. This CDR3 is CASSPVGGAGQPQHF. Written as DNA, the CDR3 is TGTGCCAGCAGCCCTGTAGGGGGCGCCGGTCAGCCCCAGCATTTT.

This chain uses TRBV13 with TRBJ2-5; possible D gene TRBD1, 6 bases. The CDR3 extends over 14 amino acids. In germline, CDR1 is PRHDT, CDR2 FYEKMQ (reference sequence). V was shortened by 0 bases and J by 2 bases, with 7 bases between the two germline ends. The CDR3 DNA sequence: TGTGCCAGCAGCTTAGGCGGACAGCAAGAGACCCAGTACTTC. Translating gives CASSLGGQQETQYF.

The gene calls are TRBV30 and TRBJ2-7; 8 nucleotides line up with TRBD1. This CDR3 is 13 amino acids long. Germline V CDR1 and CDR2: GTSNPN, SVGIG (reference sequence). J gave up 3 bases and V 4 bases, and 5 bases lay outside the gene matches. The CDR3 spells CAWTRGPNYEQYF. The CDR3 nucleotides are TGTGCCTGGACCAGGGGGCCCAACTACGAGCAGTACTTC.

The chain links TRBV6-6 to TRBJ2-4, with D possibly matching TRBD1 (5 bases). The germline gives CDR1 MNHNY, CDR2 SVGAGI (reference sequence). Trimming took off 3 bases at V and 6 bases at J, with 9 bases between the two ends. CDR3 size: 13 residues. CDR3 coding DNA: TGTGCCAGCAGTTATTCCACAGGAAACATTCAGTACTTC. Residues: CASSYSTGNIQYF.

The J gene is TRBJ2-1, the V gene TRBV19; 9 positions match TRBD2. Germline V lookup: CDR1 LNHDA, CDR2 SQIVND (reference sequence). This CDR3 is 14 amino acids long. The V and J ends lost 7 bases and 6 bases, in that order; junction bases with no gene match: 7. The CDR3 nucleotides are TGTGCCAGTAATTCCGGGACTAGCCGCAATGAGCAGTTCTTC. Protein product: CASNSGTSRNEQFF.

The V call is TRBV25-1, the J call TRBJ2-1, with 8 bases aligning to TRBD2. V lost 8 bases and J lost 4; bases outside the gene matches: 7. From germline, CDR1 is MGHDK and CDR2 SYGVNS. The CDR3 sequence is 14 residues long. CDR3 region: CASQAGGRYNEQFF. The CDR3 nucleotides are TGTGCCAGCCAGGCGGGCGGGAGGTACAATGAGCAGTTCTTC. Complete variable domain (other parts from reference TRBV25-1 and TRBJ2-1): EADIYQTPRYLVIGTGKKITLECSQTMGHDKMYWYQQDPGMELHLIHYSYGVNSTEKGDLSSESTVSRIRTEHFPLTLESARPSHTSQYLCASQAGGRYNEQFFGPGTRLTVL.

The chain combines TRBV6-5 with TRBJ2-5; D unclear. The V end lost 0 bases, the J end lost 2 bases, and 4 bases lay between the germline ends. The CDR3 is 13 amino acids. In germline, CDR1 is MNHEY, CDR2 SVGAGI. In DNA form, the CDR3 reads TGTGCCAGCAGTTACTCTCCACAAGAGACCCAGTACTTC. Translating it yields CASSYSPQETQYF.